The clone carrying this TCR beta chain was seen many times. As yet, its antigen is unknown. This sample is drawn from a study of response to subunit inactivated influenza vaccine. The germline CDR1 and CDR2 sequences are DFQATT and SNEGSKA (reference sequence). The CDR3 consists of 15 residues. The V gene end was trimmed by 2 bases and the J gene end by 0 bases; junction bases not matched to a gene: 2. Study conclusions and caveats: Each seasonal influenza vaccination, the authors suggested, recruits few new T cells.

TCRdb processed the RT-PCR reads anew with MiXCR; each CDR3 protein has one entry. The table includes approximately 530,000 distinct CDR3 sequences, approximately 7.3% detected once. V is TRBV20-1 and J is TRBJ2-2; 8 positions match TRBD1. This sequence was found in a man aged 45 to 75 who received an inactivated influenza vaccine. This specimen was PBMCs from blood, taken roughly 24 months after vaccination. The CDR3: CSARSGQANTGELFF. CDR3 bases: TGCAGTGCTAGATCGGGACAGGCGAACACCGGGGAGCTGTTTTTT.